A selection of T cell receptor beta chains follows, all from one sample in a study of a mutant IDH1 vaccine in newly diagnosed glioma. Profiled with immunoSEQ multiplex PCR; TCRdb holds only in-frame clones, not every one. The sample holds 50,000 to 70,000 clones, roughly four fifths seen once. Their recognized antigens are unknown. The sequencing here drew on PBMCs, taken from a glioma patient whose treatment included an IDH1 peptide vaccine. These receptors were obtained from a woman between 45 and 65 years old with glioma. CDR3s include the opening cysteine and the closing phenylalanine or tryptophan. D genes are given only for firm matches. Size is stated for part of the rows, as once, few or many counts, or as a class when the clone is expanded.

DNA: TGTGCCCTGGACAGGGACGGTCAGCCCCAGCATTTT
CDR3: CALDRDGQPQHF
D: TRBD1
J: TRBJ1-5
V: TRBV30
size: few

DNA: TGCGCCAGCAGCTGGGGGGACAGAGGGGTTTCACCCCTCCACTTT
CDR3: CASSWGDRGVSPLHF
D: TRBD1
J: TRBJ1-6
V: TRBV5-1
size: -

DNA: TGTGCCAGCGGTTGGACAGTGAACACTGAAGCTTTCTTT
CDR3: CASGWTVNTEAFF
D: -
J: TRBJ1-1
V: TRBV27
size: -

DNA: TGTGCCAGCAGCTTAAGGGCGGGAGAGACCCAGTACTTC
CDR3: CASSLRAGETQYF
D: -
J: TRBJ2-5
V: TRBV7-6
size: -

DNA: TGTGCCAGCAGCTTGGGGTGGGGGGCCTATGGCTACACCTTC
CDR3: CASSLGWGAYGYTF
D: -
J: TRBJ1-2
V: TRBV7-2
size: -

DNA: TGTGCCAGCAGCCCAGACAGGGTCCTGAACACTGAAGCTTTCTTT
CDR3: CASSPDRVLNTEAFF
D: TRBD1
J: TRBJ1-1
V: TRBV5-5
size: -

DNA: TGTGCCAGCAGCCAAGGACAGGGCACCGGGGAGCTGTTTTTT
CDR3: CASSQGQGTGELFF
D: TRBD1
J: TRBJ2-2
V: TRBV4-2
size: -

DNA: TGTGCCAGCAGGGGACAGAACACCGGGGAGCTGTTTTTT
CDR3: CASRGQNTGELFF
D: -
J: TRBJ2-2
V: TRBV7-2
size: -

DNA: TGTGCCAGCCGGGAGGGTGCGGGCTATGGCTACACCTTC
CDR3: CASREGAGYGYTF
D: -
J: TRBJ1-2
V: TRBV28
size: -

DNA: TGTGCCAGCAGCTTGGAGACAGCTTGGTACCAAGAGACCCAGTACTTC
CDR3: CASSLETAWYQETQYF
D: -
J: TRBJ2-5
V: TRBV5-6
size: -

DNA: TGCAGCGTTGAGTGGGACAGGGTGACAGATACGCAGTATTTT
CDR3: CSVEWDRVTDTQYF
D: TRBD1
J: TRBJ2-3
V: TRBV29-1
size: -

DNA: TGTGCCAGCAGCTCGCTTTTCACAGATACGCAGTATTTT
CDR3: CASSSLFTDTQYF
D: -
J: TRBJ2-3
V: TRBV7-2
size: -

DNA: TGTGCCAGCAGCAAGACAGGGGGTGCCGGGGAGCTGTTTTTT
CDR3: CASSKTGGAGELFF
D: TRBD1
J: TRBJ2-2
V: TRBV7-3
size: -

DNA: TGTGCCAGCAGTGAAGCGCTTGGGGAGCTGTTTTTT
CDR3: CASSEALGELFF
D: -
J: TRBJ2-2
V: TRBV2
size: -

DNA: TGTGCCAGCAGTGAAGTCGACACAGATACGCAGTATTTT
CDR3: CASSEVDTDTQYF
D: -
J: TRBJ2-3
V: TRBV2
size: -

DNA: TGTGCCAGCAACCCCCCCCAAAGGAAAGCTTTCTTT
CDR3: CASNPPQRKAFF
D: -
J: TRBJ1-1
V: TRBV2
size: -

DNA: TGTGCCAGCAGCGTAGTGGCCCTTGGGGGCGATGGCTACACCTTC
CDR3: CASSVVALGGDGYTF
D: -
J: TRBJ1-2
V: TRBV9
size: -